Included here is one T cell receptor (beta chain) sequence, with context. Its target is unknown. A junction boundary mismatches the germline segment, possibly from a read error. From the germline J gene comes the end of the CDR3, since the read stops 3 residues before it. TCRdb keeps only in-frame clones here, not all; method: immunoSEQ multiplex PCR. This sample comprises tens of thousands of clones, none seen once only. These data come from a study of T cell clonality in common variable immunodeficiency. There are 15 residues in the CDR3. Germline CDR1 and CDR2: SGHTA and FQGTGA. Of CVID subjects, some 15 were female and 29 male, mean age roughly 40. CVID subjects had received replacement immunoglobulin for at least one year. Study results and caveats: Reportedly, TCR beta sequences from common variable immunodeficiency showed fewer deletions and N-nucleotide insertions. Compared with healthy controls, CVID subjects showed increased TCRbeta clonality, mostly in about a third.

The specimen was peripheral blood mononuclear cells. The chain combines TRBV7-3 with TRBJ1-2; a weak D match, TRBD1 (6 bases). The TCR was taken from a human donor with common variable immunodeficiency. CDR3 DNA, as far as it was read: TGTGCCGGCAGCTTAACTCCCGGACAGAAGAATGGC. Its protein product is CAGSLTPGQKNG. The CDR3 as a whole reads CAGSLTPGQKNGYTF.